This TCR beta chain was sequenced in a study of blood T cell repertoires in COVID-19. Looking at the study overall: The study drew acute and convalescent COVID-19 samples from the United States, Italy and Spain. PBMCs, B-cell-depleted T cells, or T cells were the source of the cDNA or gDNA that made up the material.

Trimming cost V 2 bases and J 7 bases; bases outside gene matches: 6. CDR3 length equals 13 residues. Germline values: CDR1 GTSNPN, CDR2 SVGIG (reference sequence). As processed by the authors: Reference gene primer amplification in the assay estimated nucleated cell counts. The table came from immunoSEQ multiplex PCR; TCRdb's copy has only in-frame clones and leaves some out. V and J calls and clone size are copied from that table; D and trimming were computed from the DNA. The sample carries about 150,000 clones, around 84% recorded once. This sequence originates from a man older than 75 with acute or convalescent COVID-19. The V call is TRBV30, the J call TRBJ1-2, with 8 bases fitting TRBD1. Material for sequencing was peripheral blood. The CDR3 DNA sequence: TGTGCCTGGAGTCCACAGGGGGACGGTGGCTACACCTTC. This encodes CAWSPQGDGGYTF.